A single sample gave rise to the 15 T cell receptor beta chains below, sequenced in a study of CD8+ T cells in alopecia areata. This sample's treatment: oral pan-JAK inhibitor, 5-10 mg twice daily. Extracted RNA was reverse transcribed into cDNA, the sequencing template. TCRdb's table, derived via immunoSEQ multiplex PCR, lists solely in-frame clones and lacks some. This table has some 200,000 clones, around two fifths appearing once. This material consisted of CD4+ T cells sorted from blood, taken between weeks 36 and 40, from a patient treated with tofacitinib. Every receptor here comes from a human donor with alopecia areata.

This chain joins TRBV9 and TRBJ2-1; D is uncertain. Germline CDR1 SGDLS, CDR2 YYNGEE. Trimming removed 0 bases at V and 4 bases at J, with 11 bases between. The CDR3 has 15 residues. The CDR3 region has the DNA TGTGCCAGCAGCGTAGCCCGAGCCCCTTACAATGAGCAGTTCTTC. Amino acid sequence: CASSVARAPYNEQFF.

This clone was seen more than once but under ten times. The gene calls are TRBV18 and TRBJ1-1; the match to TRBD1 covers 7 bases. This CDR3 has 13 amino acids. Unmatched junction bases numbered 1, after V lost 3 bases and J lost 3 bases. Germline V gene lookup returns CDR1 KGHSH and CDR2 LQKENI. The CDR3 reads CASSPGTDTEAFF. The CDR3 coding sequence is TGTGCCAGCTCACCCGGGACAGACACTGAAGCTTTCTTT.

This clone was counted between two and nine times. The rearrangement uses TRBV5-1 and TRBJ1-1; D is possibly TRBD1 (5 bases). This CDR3 has 17 residues. V was clipped by 0 bases and J by 1 base, with 16 bases between them. Germline V CDR1 and CDR2: SGHRS, YFSETQ. The CDR3 nucleotides read TGCGCCAGCAGCTTGGCCTATATCGGGACGGAGAACACTGAAGCTTTCTTT. Protein product: CASSLAYIGTENTEAFF. Complete variable domain (other parts from reference TRBV5-1 and TRBJ1-1): KAGVTQTPRYLIKTRGQQVTLSCSPISGHRSVSWYQQTPGQGLQFLFEYFSETQRNKGNFPGRFSGRQFSNSRSEMNVSTLELGDSALYLCASSLAYIGTENTEAFFGQGTRLTVV.

The V gene is TRBV15, the J gene TRBJ2-1, with D unclear. Germline V gene data show CDR1 as LNHNV and CDR2 as YYDKDF (reference sequence). V was cut by 1 base and J by 9 bases, with 10 bases left in between. This CDR3 has 13 amino acids. This CDR3 is CATSRASTAEQFF. The DNA of the CDR3 is TGTGCCACCAGCAGAGCCTCCACGGCTGAGCAGTTCTTC.

Remarks on this clone: Other DNA variants within this sample encode the same CDR3. The genes are TRBV5-4 and TRBJ2-7; D call uncertain. Per the germline V gene, CDR1 is SGHNT and CDR2 is YYREEE (reference sequence). CDR3 size: 11 residues. Trimming pared 0 bases from V and 4 bases from J, leaving 2 bases between. Written as DNA, the CDR3 is TGTGCCAGCAGCTTGGGTTACGAGCAGTACTTC. Translated: CASSLGYEQYF.

This clone was found a few times. V usage is TRBV27 and J usage is TRBJ2-5; D is unresolved. Deletions cut 3 bases from V and 11 bases from J, with 10 bases between. The CDR3 sequence is 11 residues long. Germline loops: CDR1 MNHEY, CDR2 SMNVEV (reference sequence). This CDR3 is CASSFVEEQYF. The CDR3 DNA reads as TGTGCCAGCAGTTTCGTAGAAGAGCAGTACTTC.

The V and J genes are TRBV18 and TRBJ2-5, with 9 bases that match TRBD1. Germline values: CDR1 KGHSH, CDR2 LQKENI. The CDR3 is 17 residues long. The ends lost 4 bases at V and 3 bases at J; junction bases unmatched: 12. CDR3: CASSRRPRDRAEETQYF. DNA of the CDR3: TGTGCCAGCTCACGGCGACCCCGGGACAGGGCCGAAGAGACCCAGTACTTC.

V usage is TRBV7-2 and J usage is TRBJ1-1, with TRBD1 as a possible D gene (6 bases). The V gene's germline CDR1 is SGHTA and CDR2 FQGNSA. V was trimmed by 1 base and J by 7 bases, leaving 13 bases between them. This CDR3 is built from 14 residues. The CDR3 DNA reads TGTGCCAGCAGCTTAGAGCGGGGGCTTGGTGAAGCTTTCTTT. As protein: CASSLERGLGEAFF.

V gene TRBV9 combines with J gene TRBJ2-3; 9 positions agree with TRBD2. This CDR3 comprises 18 residues. J lost 1 base, V lost 3 bases, and 12 bases had no gene match. The germline CDR1 and CDR2 sequences are SGDLS and YYNGEE. CDR3 region: CASSASGLARSGTDTQYF. The CDR3 bases are TGTGCCAGCAGCGCCAGCGGACTAGCGCGGTCGGGCACAGATACGCAGTATTTT.

This clone was picked up a small number of times. The V gene is TRBV5-6, the J gene TRBJ2-5; 9 bases align to TRBD1. CDR1 SGHDT and CDR2 YYEEEE come from the germline V gene. The V segment lost 3 bases and the J segment 4 bases; nucleotides outside the gene matches: 10. The CDR3 consists of 16 residues. The CDR3 coding sequence is TGTGCCAGCAGCTCACGCCGGGACAGGGCACGAGAGACCCAGTACTTC. Encoded protein: CASSSRRDRARETQYF.

The chain links TRBV14 to TRBJ2-7, with D perhaps assigned TRBD1 or TRBD2 (5 bases each). Trimming took off 4 bases at V and 4 bases at J, with 17 bases between the two ends. In germline, CDR1 is SGHDN, CDR2 FVKESK. The CDR3 contains 15 residues. The CDR3 protein is CASSRTTGLVYEQYF. CDR3 DNA: TGTGCCAGCAGCCGGACGACGGGGCTAGTATACGAGCAGTACTTC.

In this sample, this clone turned up a few times. The chain joins TRBV6-5 to TRBJ1-5; no reliable D call. The CDR3 spans 15 residues. Trimming cost V 5 bases and J 2 bases, with 13 bases left between them. The germline V gene has CDR1 MNHEY and CDR2 SVGAGI. The CDR3 here is CASSRDGWGNQPQHF. The CDR3 DNA reads as TGTGCCAGCAGTAGGGATGGGTGGGGCAATCAGCCCCAGCATTTT.

CDR3: CASTPRRGAITEQFF. CDR3 DNA: TGTGCCAGTACCCCGAGGAGGGGGGCGATTACTGAGCAGTTCTTC. The gene calls are TRBV19 and TRBJ2-1; tentatively, D is TRBD1 or TRBD2 (6 bases each). CDR3 size: 15 residues. The V gene lost 7 bases and the J gene lost 9 bases, with 22 bases spanning the gap. Germline V lookup: CDR1 LNHDA, CDR2 SQIVND (reference sequence). The full variable domain, its missing parts supplied by reference TRBV19 and TRBJ2-1, is DGGITQSPKYLFRKEGQNVTLSCEQNLNHDAMYWYRQDPGQGLRLIYYSQIVNDFQKGDIAEGYSVSREKKESFPLTVTSAQKNPTAFYLCASTPRRGAITEQFFGPGTRLTVL.

This clone came up a few times. The CDR3 bases are TGTGCCAGCAGCCTACAGGGGAGGATGGAGACCCAGTACTTC. Amino acid sequence: CASSLQGRMETQYF. This rearrangement joins TRBV7-2 to TRBJ2-5, with a tentative D call TRBD1 (7 bases). The V end was cut by 5 bases, the J end by 5 bases, with 15 bases between. Germline V gene lookup returns CDR1 SGHTA and CDR2 FQGNSA. The CDR3 runs 14 residues.

V and J are TRBV30 and TRBJ2-2, with TRBD2 matching 12 bases. The CDR3 has 17 amino acids. V lost 5 bases to trimming and J lost 6 bases; unmatched junction nucleotides: 13. Germline values: CDR1 GTSNPN, CDR2 SVGIG (reference sequence). CDR3 region: CAWSAPPGTSGSGELFF. For the CDR3, the DNA is TGTGCCTGGTCCGCCCCGCCGGGGACTAGCGGGTCCGGGGAGCTGTTTTTT.